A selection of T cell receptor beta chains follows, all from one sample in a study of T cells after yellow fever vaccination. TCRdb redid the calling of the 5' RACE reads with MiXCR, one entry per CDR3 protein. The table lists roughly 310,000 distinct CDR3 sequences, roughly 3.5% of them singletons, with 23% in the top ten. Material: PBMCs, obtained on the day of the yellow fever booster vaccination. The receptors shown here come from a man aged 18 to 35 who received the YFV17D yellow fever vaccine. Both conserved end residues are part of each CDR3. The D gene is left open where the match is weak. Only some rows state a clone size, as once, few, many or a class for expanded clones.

TGTGCCAGCAGCTTAGTGCGGGACGGCCCTGGTTGGTTTTTT	CASSLVRDGPGWFF	-	TRBV7-9	TRBJ1-1	few	14
TGTGCCAGCAGTTCTACTGAAGCTTTCTTT	CASSSTEAFF	-	TRBV6-2/TRBV6-3	TRBJ1-1	many	10
TGTGCCAGCAGCTCGCAGGGGAGCACCGGGGAGCTGTTTTTT	CASSSQGSTGELFF	-	TRBV7-2	TRBJ2-2	many	14
TGTGCCAGCAGACGGATCGGGGGGGATGAGCAGTACTTC	CASRRIGGDEQYF	TRBD2	TRBV2	TRBJ2-7	few	13
TGTGCCAGCAGTTACGTCGCGGACAATGAGCAGTTCTTC	CASSYVADNEQFF	-	TRBV6-6	TRBJ2-1	many	13
TGTGCCACCAGTCTCGACGGAAGCAATCAGCCCCAGCATTTT	CATSLDGSNQPQHF	-	TRBV24-1	TRBJ1-5	-	14
TGTGCCAGCAAGTTAGCGGGGGCCTCGAACACCGGGGAGCTGGTTTTT	CASKLAGASNTGELVF	TRBD2	TRBV6-2/TRBV6-3	TRBJ2-2	-	16
TGTGCCAGCAGCCAGGGGGGGGATCTTAACTATGGCTACACCTTC	CASSQGGDLNYGYTF	TRBD1	TRBV7-6	TRBJ1-2	-	15
TGCGCCAGCAGCCGCAGGGGAGATAGCAATCAGCCCCAGCATTTT	CASSRRGDSNQPQHF	-	TRBV5-1	TRBJ1-5	few	15
TGCGCCAGCAGTGAGTCCTGGGCTAGCGGGGGCCGGGGAGATACGCAGTATTTT	CASSESWASGGRGDTQYF	TRBD2	TRBV10-1	TRBJ2-3	many	18
TGTGCCAGCTATGGCGGTTCGCCAGTCGGTGGCTACACCTTC	CASYGGSPVGGYTF	-	TRBV2	TRBJ1-2	-	14
TGCAGCGTGTTTTCCTACACTGAAGCTTTCTTT	CSVFSYTEAFF	-	TRBV29-1	TRBJ1-1	many	11
TGTGCCAGCAGCTTAGGCGGACTACCTTATGTGGGCTACACCTTC	CASSLGGLPYVGYTF	-	TRBV7-2	TRBJ1-2	few	15
TGTGCCAGTAGAGGGACAGGGAACCCAGGAGTGGGCTACACCTTC	CASRGTGNPGVGYTF	TRBD1	TRBV19	TRBJ1-2	few	15
TGCAGTGCTAGAGCCCCCAGAGAGAATTCACCCCTCCACTTT	CSARAPRENSPLHF	-	TRBV20-1	TRBJ1-6	-	14
TGCAGTGTTAAAGGGACAGTGAACACTGAAGCTTTCTTT	CSVKGTVNTEAFF	TRBD1	TRBV20-1	TRBJ1-1	many	13
TGTGCCAGTTCGGGCGGGGGGTTGCCCTACAATGAGCAGTTCTTC	CASSGGGLPYNEQFF	TRBD2	TRBV19	TRBJ2-1	-	15
TGTGCCAGCAGTTACCCAGAAAACACTGAAGCTTTCTTT	CASSYPENTEAFF	-	TRBV6-6	TRBJ1-1	few	13
TGCGCCAGCACATTCCACACGAACACCGGGGAGCTGTTTTTT	CASTFHTNTGELFF	-	TRBV5-1	TRBJ2-2	many	14
TGTGCCAGCTCACCACCTGGCAGTCAGGAGACCCAGTACTTC	CASSPPGSQETQYF	-	TRBV18	TRBJ2-5	few	14
TGTGCCAGCAGTTTCTTGAGGGGGCCCCTCAATGAGCAGTTCTTC	CASSFLRGPLNEQFF	TRBD1	TRBV12-3/TRBV12-4	TRBJ2-1	-	15
TGTGCCAGCAGCCATGGGGCCGTTCTTGGGACTGAAGCTTTCTTT	CASSHGAVLGTEAFF	-	TRBV7-9	TRBJ1-1	few	15
TGCGCCAGCAAAACTGACAGGGGGCGGACAGATACGCAGTATTTT	CASKTDRGRTDTQYF	TRBD1	TRBV5-1	TRBJ2-3	few	15
TGCGCCAGCAGCCTGGGGGGGAACGGACTATACCAAGAGACCCAGTACTTC	CASSLGGNGLYQETQYF	TRBD2	TRBV5-1	TRBJ2-5	many	17
TGTGCCAGCAGCTTGGGCGGGCATTCGTCTGAAGCTTTCTTT	CASSLGGHSSEAFF	-	TRBV5-5	TRBJ1-1	many	14
TGCGCCAGCAGCTTGGCCTTACAGGGCTACTATGGCTACACCTTC	CASSLALQGYYGYTF	-	TRBV5-1	TRBJ1-2	many	15
TGTGCCAGCAGCGTAGTATCCGGGGGGGCCGGTTCGGAGACCCAGTACTTC	CASSVVSGGAGSETQYF	TRBD2	TRBV9	TRBJ2-5	few	17
TGCAGCGTTTCCCGGACAGGGGTCCACGAGCAGTACTTC	CSVSRTGVHEQYF	TRBD1	TRBV29-1	TRBJ2-7	few	13
TGTGCCAGCAGCTTATCTTGGGCCGGATACGAGCAGTACTTC	CASSLSWAGYEQYF	-	TRBV7-2	TRBJ2-7	few	14
TGTGCCAGCAGCTCTCCTTCACCACGGGCATCGGACTATGGCTACACCTTC	CASSSPSPRASDYGYTF	-	TRBV7-3	TRBJ1-2	-	17
TGTGCCACCAGCATACAGAGCTCTGGGGCCAACGTCCTGACTTTC	CATSIQSSGANVLTF	-	TRBV15	TRBJ2-6	-	15
TGCAGTGCGGAAAGGCTAGCGGGGGGGTCTGAGCAGTTCTTC	CSAERLAGGSEQFF	TRBD2	TRBV20-1	TRBJ2-1	many	14
TGTGCCAGCAGCGGAGGACAGGACAATCAGCCCCAGCATTTT	CASSGGQDNQPQHF	TRBD1	TRBV5-5	TRBJ1-5	few	14
TGTGCCAGCAGCTTGGCAACGGATAGCAATCAGCCCCAGCATTTT	CASSLATDSNQPQHF	-	TRBV5-6	TRBJ1-5	many	15
TGTGCCAGTCAGCCACTGAGGGTCACTAACTATGGCTACACCTTC	CASQPLRVTNYGYTF	-	TRBV19	TRBJ1-2	once	15
TGTGCCAGCAGCCTCTCAGGCAGGATTGGCTACGAGCAGTACTTC	CASSLSGRIGYEQYF	-	TRBV3-1	TRBJ2-7	-	15
TGCGCCAGCAGCCCCTCAATGACAGGGGGCTATGGCTACACCTTC	CASSPSMTGGYGYTF	TRBD1	TRBV4-1	TRBJ1-2	-	15
TGCGCCAGCAGCCAAGATCGGGGACTAGGGACGGGCACCGGGGAGCTGTTTTTT	CASSQDRGLGTGTGELFF	TRBD2	TRBV4-1	TRBJ2-2	many	18
TGTGCCAGCAGCCTTATGTCCTCATACGAGCAGTACTTC	CASSLMSSYEQYF	-	TRBV7-2	TRBJ2-7	-	13